A single sample is the source of the 16 T cell receptor beta chains below, sequenced in a study of response to subunit inactivated influenza vaccine. TCRdb recomputed calls from the RT-PCR reads with MiXCR, one row per CDR3 protein. The sample includes about 520,000 distinct CDR3 sequences, about 25% of them seen just once. The specimen was CD4+ T cells sorted from PBMCs, collected roughly 5 days after vaccination. The receptor source for this set is a man aged 45-60 years who received an inactivated influenza vaccine.

V usage is TRBV15 and J usage is TRBJ2-7; D not certain. Germline CDR1 and CDR2: LNHNV and YYDKDF (reference sequence). V lost 4 bases to trimming and J lost 5 bases, with 6 bases between them. This CDR3 is built from 11 residues. CDR3 sequence (DNA): TGTGCCACCAGCAAACGGAACGAGCAGTACTTC. Its protein product is CATSKRNEQYF.

CDR3 nucleotide sequence: TGTGCCAGCTCACCACGACAGCTGGACGAGCAGTACTTC. It translates to CASSPRQLDEQYF. The chain carries TRBV18 and TRBJ2-7; D may be TRBD1 (5 bases). This CDR3 contains 13 residues. The V and J ends lost 1 base and 5 bases respectively, with 9 bases between them. In germline, CDR1 is KGHSH, CDR2 LQKENI.

This clonotype occurred a few times. The chain is built from TRBV11-2 and TRBJ2-3, with a tentative D call TRBD1 (6 bases). Per germline, CDR1 SGHAT and CDR2 FQNNGV. Between the trimmed V and J ends, which lost 5 bases and 0 bases, there was a span of 24 bases. The CDR3 spans 19 residues. CDR3 residues: CASSPKSPLGATSTDTQYF. For the CDR3, the DNA is TGTGCCAGCAGCCCTAAATCTCCACTGGGGGCTACGAGCACAGATACGCAGTATTTT. The entire variable domain, with the rest obtained from reference TRBV11-2 and TRBJ2-3, is as follows: EAGVAQSPRYKIIEKRQSVAFWCNPISGHATLYWYQQILGQGPKLLIQFQNNGVVDDSQLPKDRFSAERLKGVDSTLKIQPAKLEDSAVYLCASSPKSPLGATSTDTQYFGPGTRLTVL.

There are a few counts of this clonotype. This chain joins TRBV7-9 and TRBJ2-3, with a possible D match to TRBD2 (6 bases). V was clipped by 6 bases and J by 2 bases, with 21 bases between them. CDR3 length: 17 residues. CDR1 is SEHNR, CDR2 FQNEAQ, per germline (reference sequence). In DNA, the CDR3 is TGTGCCAGCAGTCGTAGGGTGGGGAGCGGGCCCACAGATACGCAGTATTTT. Its translation: CASSRRVGSGPTDTQYF.

The chain joins TRBV6-2 or TRBV6-3 to TRBJ2-5, with D possibly TRBD1 on 6 matching bases. V was cut by 5 bases and J by 5 bases, with 33 bases left in between. The CDR3 contains 20 residues. CDR1 is MNHEY, CDR2 SVGEGT, per germline. Here the CDR3 reads CASSPRYSPSRGADRETQYF. DNA for the CDR3: TGTGCCAGCAGTCCACGATACTCCCCCAGCCGAGGCGCAGACAGGGAGACCCAGTACTTC.

This clonotype has at least ten counts. The chain couples TRBV12-3 or TRBV12-4 to TRBJ1-6, with D tentatively TRBD1 (5 bases). The CDR3 spans 16 residues. Trimming took 0 bases from V and 10 from J, leaving 16 bases between them. The CDR3 spells CASSLAGLKRGSPLHF. The DNA of the CDR3 is TGTGCCAGCAGTTTAGCGGGACTAAAGAGAGGGTCACCCCTCCACTTT.

CDR3 region: CSVEGQGRGTQYF. The CDR3 coding sequence is TGCAGCGTTGAAGGGCAGGGCCGAGGTACGCAGTATTTT. The chain recombines TRBV29-1 with TRBJ2-3, with D possibly matching TRBD1 (5 bases). Germline CDR1 reads SQVTM; CDR2 reads ANQGSEA. V lost 1 base to trimming and J lost 8 bases, with 13 bases between them. CDR3 length equals 13 residues.

This clonotype has only a few counts. The chain joins TRBV20-1 to TRBJ1-2; 9 bases are a match to TRBD1. The J segment lost 4 bases and the V segment lost 3 bases, leaving 9 bases of the junction unmatched. Germline CDR1 DFQATT, CDR2 SNEGSKA (reference sequence). The CDR3 spans 15 residues. CDR3 coding DNA: TGCAGTGCTAGGGGAAGGGGACAGGGTTTCTATGGCTACACCTTC. Encoded protein: CSARGRGQGFYGYTF.

The V gene is TRBV6-2 or TRBV6-3, the J gene TRBJ2-1; perhaps TRBD1 as D (5 bases). This CDR3 spans 11 amino acids. V shed 2 bases and J shed 13 bases, with 9 bases lying between them. CDR1 is MNHEY and CDR2 is SVGEGT in the germline V gene. In nucleotides, the CDR3 is TGTGCCAGCAGTTACAGCAGGGATCAGTTCTTC. Residues: CASSYSRDQFF.

This clonotype was seen only a few times. The gene calls are TRBV4-3 and TRBJ1-3; D call uncertain. There are 16 residues in the CDR3. The germline CDR1 and CDR2 sequences are LGHNA and YSLEER. V was trimmed by 0 bases and J by 4 bases, leaving 13 bases between them. This CDR3 reads CASSQEGPQRGNTIYF. DNA of the CDR3: TGCGCCAGCAGCCAAGAAGGCCCACAACGGGGAAACACCATATATTTT.

Only a few counts were recorded for this clonotype. The gene calls are TRBV12-3 or TRBV12-4 and TRBJ2-2, with D perhaps matching TRBD2 (7 bases). V was pared by 9 bases and J by 4 bases, with 18 bases between. The CDR3 is 15 residues long. The CDR3 coding sequence is TGTGCCAGTACGGGGGGCAGGGGCATCACCGGGGAGCTGTTTTTT. This sequence encodes CASTGGRGITGELFF.

This clonotype was counted at least ten times. J is TRBJ2-7 and V is TRBV12-3 or TRBV12-4; D ambiguous. Trimming cost V 5 bases and J 6 bases, with 8 bases left between them. The CDR3 extends over 11 amino acids. The CDR3 region has the DNA TGTGCCAGCAGTCGTGTGGGCGAGCAGTACTTC. This encodes CASSRVGEQYF.

Only a few counts were recorded for this clonotype. V is TRBV6-2 or TRBV6-3 and J is TRBJ2-7, with D perhaps TRBD2 (5 bases). From germline, CDR1 is MNHEY and CDR2 SVGEGT. The CDR3 sequence is 15 residues long. The V end lost 5 bases, the J end lost 6 bases, and 20 bases lay between the germline ends. The CDR3 nucleotides are TGTGCCAGCAGTACCTATCGGACCGTCCGGGGCGAGCAGTACTTC. Translation: CASSTYRTVRGEQYF.

This chain connects TRBV30 to TRBJ2-1; TRBD2 agrees at 8 bases. CDR1 and CDR2 from the germline V gene are GTSNPN and SVGIG (reference sequence). The CDR3 is 14 amino acids. V shed 0 bases and J 7 bases; nucleotides not matched to a gene: 5. CDR3 region: CAWSVRGLGNEQFF. The CDR3 nucleotides are TGTGCCTGGAGTGTACGGGGACTAGGGAATGAGCAGTTCTTC.

This chain links TRBV7-6 with TRBJ2-3; weak D call: TRBD1 (6 bases). V was shortened by 5 bases and J by 4 bases, with 19 bases between the two germline ends. From germline, CDR1 is SGHVS and CDR2 FNYEAQ. CDR3 size: 16 residues. Written as DNA, the CDR3 is TGTGCCAGCAGCCCACTGGGGAATACAGGGTCAGATACGCAGTATTTT. Amino acids: CASSPLGNTGSDTQYF.

The sample holds many counts of this clonotype. The chain recombines TRBV5-1 with TRBJ2-7; tentatively, D is TRBD2 (6 bases). With 3 bases removed from V and 0 bases from J, the gap between germline ends came to 16 bases. The CDR3 is made up of 16 amino acids. CDR1 SGHRS and CDR2 YFSETQ come from the germline V gene. The CDR3 DNA reads as TGCGCCAGCAGCTCTGGAGGGGTTCCTCACTCCTACGAGCAGTACTTC. This sequence encodes CASSSGGVPHSYEQYF.